The 30 T cell receptor beta chains below come from one sample, sequenced in a study of shared clonotypes between healthy human individuals. TCRdb's copy holds only in-frame clones and misses some; the assay was immunoSEQ multiplex PCR. The sample consists of more than 2,000,000 clones, approximately 95% of them appearing once. What was sequenced was naive CD4+ T cells from PBMCs. Subset here: CD45RA+ positively selected. Receptors were obtained from a man between 18 and 29 years old in good health. Some clones in this sample may be carry-over from other donors' samples.

The chain carries TRBV27 and TRBJ2-7; TRBD1 matches 8 bases. Germline V CDR1 and CDR2: MNHEY, SMNVEV (reference sequence). CDR3 length: 15 residues. Trimming at V came to 1 base and at J to 6 bases, leaving 8 bases not matched to a gene. The CDR3 here is CASSLLRTGNIEQYF. The CDR3 DNA reads TGTGCCAGCAGTTTATTGAGGACAGGGAATATCGAGCAGTACTTC.

The chain is built from TRBV2 and TRBJ2-2, with a tentative D call TRBD1 (5 bases). There are 15 residues in the CDR3. Per the germline V gene, CDR1 is SNHLY and CDR2 is FYNNEI. V was trimmed by 10 bases and J by 0 bases, leaving 15 bases between them. CDR3 region: CATTGGLPNTGELFF. The CDR3 DNA follows: TGTGCCACCACAGGCGGCCTTCCGAACACCGGGGAGCTGTTTTTT.

This clone occurred once. The rearrangement links TRBV28 to TRBJ1-5; 7 positions agree with TRBD1. After removal of 4 bases from V and 4 bases from J, the junction contained 4 bases not matched to a gene. The CDR3 is made up of 14 amino acids. Germline assignment: CDR1 MDHEN and CDR2 SYDVKM. The DNA for the CDR3 is TGTGCCAGCAGTTCAGGACAGGCTAATCAGCCCCAGCATTTT. Amino acid sequence: CASSSGQANQPQHF.

The chain recombines TRBV13 with TRBJ2-3; TRBD2 matches 9 bases. The CDR3 consists of 17 residues. After removal of 0 bases from V and 7 bases from J, the junction contained 11 bases not matched to a gene. Germline V gene data show CDR1 as PRHDT and CDR2 as FYEKMQ (reference sequence). CDR3 loop: CASSLGPISGSRNTQYF. The CDR3 coding sequence is TGTGCCAGCAGCTTAGGCCCCATTAGCGGGAGCCGAAATACGCAGTATTTT.

This clone was detected once. The V call is TRBV5-1, the J call TRBJ2-1, with 11 bases matching TRBD2. This CDR3 contains 16 residues. After removal of 5 bases from V and 7 bases from J, the junction contained 11 bases not matched to a gene. In germline, CDR1 is SGHRS, CDR2 YFSETQ. The CDR3 sequence is CASSQRSGRAGNEQFF. The CDR3 DNA is TGCGCCAGCAGTCAACGTAGCGGGAGGGCAGGGAATGAGCAGTTCTTC.

The genes are TRBV5-4 and TRBJ1-1; D is perhaps TRBD1 (5 bases). Germline V CDR1 and CDR2: SGHNT, YYREEE (reference sequence). The CDR3 runs 14 residues. V was pared by 3 bases and J by 5 bases, with 14 bases between. CDR3 amino acids: CASSWGVGGTEAFF. The CDR3 DNA sequence: TGTGCCAGCAGCTGGGGGGTCGGGGGAACTGAAGCTTTCTTT.

Worth noting for this clone: Other DNA variants within this sample encode the same CDR3. This rearrangement joins TRBV5-1 to TRBJ1-4; 7 nucleotides align to TRBD1. The trim removed 2 bases at V and 5 bases at J, leaving 3 bases unmatched. Germline V gives CDR1 SGHRS, CDR2 YFSETQ. The CDR3 consists of 14 residues. Here the CDR3 DNA reads TGCGCCAGCAGCTTAACGACAGGGAATGAAAAACTGTTTTTT. It codes for CASSLTTGNEKLFF.

This chain links TRBV28 with TRBJ1-5; D uncertain. Between the trimmed V and J ends, which lost 7 bases and 9 bases, there was a span of 13 bases. CDR1 is MDHEN and CDR2 is SYDVKM in the germline V gene. The CDR3 has 12 amino acids. Here the CDR3 reads CASKQAGVPQHF. CDR3 DNA: TGTGCCAGCAAGCAGGCAGGCGTGCCCCAGCATTTT.

The J gene is TRBJ2-1, the V gene TRBV9; 13 bases agree with TRBD2. Per the germline V gene, CDR1 is SGDLS and CDR2 is YYNGEE. This CDR3 region has 18 residues. J was trimmed by 6 bases and V by 2 bases; bases with no gene match: 11. Here the CDR3 reads CASSVSLDRLAGGNEQFF. Here the CDR3 DNA reads TGTGCCAGCAGCGTGTCCCTGGACAGACTAGCGGGAGGCAATGAGCAGTTCTTC.

This chain connects TRBV6-6 to TRBJ1-4, with D possibly matching TRBD1 (6 bases). The CDR3 consists of 15 residues. The V gene's germline CDR1 is MNHNY and CDR2 SVGAGI (reference sequence). V lost 4 bases, J lost 2 bases, and 11 bases lay in between. CDR3: CASSSRDTTNEKLFF. The CDR3 region has the DNA TGTGCCAGCAGTTCCCGGGACACCACTAATGAAAAACTGTTTTTT.

The chain recombines TRBV6-1 with TRBJ1-5; unclear D gene. Deletions cut 4 bases from V and 3 bases from J, with 10 bases between. Per germline, CDR1 MNHNS and CDR2 SASEGT. CDR3 length equals 14 residues. CDR3 loop: CASSGSLINQPQHF. DNA of the CDR3: TGTGCCAGCAGTGGTTCCCTTATCAATCAGCCCCAGCATTTT.

The V call is TRBV6-1, the J call TRBJ2-3; weak D call: TRBD1 (5 bases). This CDR3 is 12 amino acids long. V lost 1 base and J 14 bases, leaving 13 bases between the germline ends. CDR1 and CDR2 from the germline V gene are MNHNS and SASEGT. CDR3 sequence reads: CASSEVGARGYF. In DNA form, the CDR3 reads TGTGCCAGCAGTGAAGTAGGGGCTAGAGGGTATTTT.

The chain has TRBV6-5 and TRBJ1-2, with unresolved D. This CDR3 is built from 12 residues. Looked up from germline, CDR1 is MNHEY and CDR2 is SVGAGI. V was cut by 4 bases and J by 8 bases, with 11 bases left in between. This CDR3 reads CASSFGQEGYTF. The CDR3 bases are TGTGCCAGCAGTTTTGGGCAGGAGGGCTACACCTTC.

The rearrangement joins TRBV5-1 to TRBJ2-3, with 8 bases aligning to TRBD1. J gave up 4 bases and V 4 bases, and 8 bases lay outside the gene matches. The CDR3 runs 15 residues. In germline, CDR1 is SGHRS, CDR2 YFSETQ. CDR3 sequence reads: CASSAGDRGADTQYF. In nucleotides, the CDR3 is TGCGCCAGCAGCGCCGGCGACAGGGGTGCAGATACGCAGTATTTT. Drawing the rest from reference TRBV5-1 and TRBJ2-3, the complete variable domain is KAGVTQTPRYLIKTRGQQVTLSCSPISGHRSVSWYQQTPGQGLQFLFEYFSETQRNKGNFPGRFSGRQFSNSRSEMNVSTLELGDSALYLCASSAGDRGADTQYFGPGTRLTVL.

Of note for this clone: This CDR3 is also generated by other DNA sequences in the sample. V is TRBV28 and J is TRBJ1-2; D ambiguous. The CDR3 spans 12 residues. Looked up from germline, CDR1 is MDHEN and CDR2 is SYDVKM. Between the trimmed V and J ends, which lost 4 bases and 2 bases, there was a span of 5 bases. The CDR3 nucleotides read TGTGCCAGCAGTTGGAGGAACTATGGCTACACCTTC. Protein product: CASSWRNYGYTF.

This chain joins TRBV18 and TRBJ1-2; D possibly corresponds to TRBD1 (6 bases). Looked up from germline, CDR1 is KGHSH and CDR2 is LQKENI. V lost 0 bases and J 0 bases, leaving 14 bases between the germline ends. The CDR3 extends over 17 amino acids. CDR3 loop: CASSPPGTHLPNYGYTF. CDR3 DNA sequence: TGTGCCAGCTCACCACCGGGGACACACCTACCTAACTATGGCTACACCTTC.

The chain is built from TRBV28 and TRBJ1-3; D is uncertain. V lost 8 bases to trimming and J lost 3 bases, with 14 bases between them. The CDR3 covers 14 residues. Germline V gene data show CDR1 as MDHEN and CDR2 as SYDVKM. CDR3 protein: CASLPWGGGNTIYF. The CDR3 nucleotides are TGTGCCAGCCTCCCGTGGGGAGGTGGAAACACCATATATTTT.

The chain carries TRBV28 and TRBJ2-5; D is unclear. The CDR3 runs 14 residues. In germline, CDR1 is MDHEN, CDR2 SYDVKM. Between the trimmed V and J ends, which lost 4 bases and 3 bases, there was a span of 12 bases. The CDR3 nucleotides read TGTGCCAGCAGTTCACCCGCAGTAAAAGAGACCCAGTACTTC. It codes for CASSSPAVKETQYF.

The table lists this clone with a count of one. This chain connects TRBV7-2 to TRBJ1-1; the D gene is possibly TRBD1 (5 bases). The CDR3 length is 14 residues. Trimming cost V 4 bases and J 5 bases, with 14 bases left between them. Germline V gene data show CDR1 as SGHTA and CDR2 as FQGNSA. The CDR3 nucleotides are TGTGCCAGCAGCTACGACAGTTTTAGGACTGAAGCTTTCTTT. Its protein is CASSYDSFRTEAFF.

The V and J genes are TRBV7-6 and TRBJ2-7; D not resolved. Germline V gene lookup returns CDR1 SGHVS and CDR2 FNYEAQ. V dropped 2 bases and J dropped 0 bases, with 14 bases sitting between them. The CDR3 spans 16 residues. CDR3 DNA sequence: TGTGCCAGCAGCTTATTTTCGGCAGAACCCTCCTACGAGCAGTACTTC. This translates into CASSLFSAEPSYEQYF.

The rearrangement joins TRBV5-1 to TRBJ1-1; no clear D. The CDR3 consists of 14 residues. V lost 0 bases and J lost 7, with 13 bases in between. Germline values: CDR1 SGHRS, CDR2 YFSETQ. The CDR3 DNA reads as TGCGCCAGCAGCTTGGATCCGGCAGTGGGTGAAGCTTTCTTT. Its translation: CASSLDPAVGEAFF.

The V call is TRBV6-1, the J call TRBJ2-3; perhaps TRBD2 as D (6 bases). Trimming stripped 6 bases from V and 9 bases from J, with 16 bases between. The CDR3 covers 13 residues. The germline gives CDR1 MNHNS, CDR2 SASEGT. DNA for the CDR3: TGTGCCAGCAGGGAGGGACCTTGGGGCACGCAGTATTTT. Its translation is CASREGPWGTQYF.

The chain combines TRBV12-5 with TRBJ2-5; 8 bases are shared with TRBD2. Germline V gene lookup returns CDR1 LGHNT and CDR2 FRNRAP. Trimming removed 1 base from V and 0 bases from J; junction bases left unmatched: 1. CDR3 size: 15 residues. The CDR3 region has the DNA TGTGCTAGTGGTTTGGGACTAGCGTACCAAGAGACCCAGTACTTC. It is translated as CASGLGLAYQETQYF.

This chain connects TRBV5-6 to TRBJ2-7, with D perhaps being TRBD1 or TRBD2 (5 bases each). The CDR3 runs to 13 residues. Between the trimmed V and J ends, which lost 4 bases and 10 bases, there was a span of 18 bases. Germline CDR1 SGHDT, CDR2 YYEEEE. CDR3 amino acids: CASSVTAGEIQYF. In DNA, the CDR3 is TGTGCCAGCAGCGTGACAGCCGGGGAAATCCAGTACTTC. Using reference TRBV5-6 and TRBJ2-7 for the parts outside the CDR3, the full variable domain is DAGVTQSPTHLIKTRGQQVTLRCSPKSGHDTVSWYQQALGQGPQFIFQYYEEEERQRGNFPDRFSGHQFPNYSSELNVNALLLGDSALYLCASSVTAGEIQYFGPGTRLTVT.

This clone was found once. V usage is TRBV4-2 and J usage is TRBJ2-7; the match to TRBD2 covers 12 bases. The V gene end was trimmed by 4 bases and the J gene end by 4 bases; junction bases not matched to a gene: 32. The CDR3 spans 24 residues. Per the germline V gene, CDR1 is LGHNA and CDR2 is YNFKEQ. CDR3 nucleotide sequence: TGTGCCAGCAGCCCACACACGCGCCGGACGGCCGGGACTAGCGGGTATTGGTTAGATTACGAGCAGTACTTC. It translates to CASSPHTRRTAGTSGYWLDYEQYF.

The chain carries TRBV6-5 and TRBJ1-3; D call uncertain. The V end was cut by 0 bases, the J end by 8 bases, with 14 bases between. The CDR3 has 15 residues. Germline CDR1 MNHEY, CDR2 SVGAGI. DNA for the CDR3: TGTGCCAGCAGTTACTCGTACGGGTCTTGGCACACCATATATTTT. This gives the protein CASSYSYGSWHTIYF.

The chain joins TRBV10-3 to TRBJ2-5; D unclear. Germline V gene lookup returns CDR1 ENHRY and CDR2 SYGVKD. The CDR3 is 14 residues long. V gave up 3 bases and J gave up 5 bases, with 13 bases separating them. The CDR3, as DNA: TGTGCCATCAGTGATGAAAGGGTGAGGGAGACCCAGTACTTC. Amino acid sequence: CAISDERVRETQYF.

V and J are TRBV5-1 and TRBJ2-1, with 8 bases aligning to TRBD1. CDR1 is SGHRS, CDR2 YFSETQ, per germline. The CDR3 totals 12 residues. Trimming cost V 4 bases and J 7 bases; bases outside gene matches: 1. As DNA, the CDR3 is TGCGCCAGCAGCACAGGGGGAAATGAGCAGTTCTTC. Its protein product is CASSTGGNEQFF.

This clone was found once. This rearrangement joins TRBV15 to TRBJ2-7, with D uncertain. Germline values: CDR1 LNHNV, CDR2 YYDKDF (reference sequence). Trimming removed 0 bases at V and 5 bases at J, with 14 bases between. The CDR3 covers 15 residues. The CDR3 loop reads CATSRDRLRSHEQYF. In nucleotides, the CDR3 is TGTGCCACCAGCAGAGATCGGCTACGATCCCACGAGCAGTACTTC.

This rearrangement joins TRBV14 to TRBJ1-1; the D is unclear. Germline V gene sequence: CDR1 SGHDN, CDR2 FVKESK. V lost 4 bases and J lost 7, with 10 bases in between. CDR3 size: 12 residues. The CDR3 sequence: CASSPLSGEAFF. DNA of the CDR3: TGTGCCAGCAGCCCCCTGTCTGGTGAAGCTTTCTTT. Full variable domain (outside the CDR3, taken from reference TRBV14 and TRBJ1-1): EAGVTQFPSHSVIEKGQTVTLRCDPISGHDNLYWYRRVMGKEIKFLLHFVKESKQDESGMPNNRFLAERTGGTYSTLKVQPAELEDSGVYFCASSPLSGEAFFGQGTRLTVV.